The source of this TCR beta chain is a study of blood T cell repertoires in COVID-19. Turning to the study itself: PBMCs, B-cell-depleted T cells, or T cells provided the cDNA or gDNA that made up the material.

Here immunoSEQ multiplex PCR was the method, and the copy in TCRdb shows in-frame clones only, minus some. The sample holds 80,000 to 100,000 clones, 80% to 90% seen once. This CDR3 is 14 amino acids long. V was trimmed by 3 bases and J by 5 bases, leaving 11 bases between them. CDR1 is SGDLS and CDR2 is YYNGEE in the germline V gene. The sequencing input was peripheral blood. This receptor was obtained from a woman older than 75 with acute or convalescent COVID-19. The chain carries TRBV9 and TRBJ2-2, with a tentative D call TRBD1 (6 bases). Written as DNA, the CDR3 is TGTGCCAGCAGCGAGCAGGGGTTGACCGGGGAGCTGTTTTTT. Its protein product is CASSEQGLTGELFF.